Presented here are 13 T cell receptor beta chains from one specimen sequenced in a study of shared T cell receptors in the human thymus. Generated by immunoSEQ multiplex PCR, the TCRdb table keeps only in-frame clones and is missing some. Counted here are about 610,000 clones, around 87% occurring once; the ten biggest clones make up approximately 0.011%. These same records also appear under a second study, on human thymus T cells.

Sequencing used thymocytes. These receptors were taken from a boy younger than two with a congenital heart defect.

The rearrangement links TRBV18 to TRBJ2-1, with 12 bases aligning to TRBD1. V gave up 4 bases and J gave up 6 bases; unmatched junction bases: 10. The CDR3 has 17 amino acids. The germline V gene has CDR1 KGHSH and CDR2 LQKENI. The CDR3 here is CASSLPGTGGAGNEQFF. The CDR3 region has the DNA TGTGCCAGCTCACTCCCCGGGACAGGGGGCGCGGGCAATGAGCAGTTCTTC. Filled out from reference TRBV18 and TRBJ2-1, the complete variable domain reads NAGVMQNPRHLVRRRGQEARLRCSPMKGHSHVYWYRQLPEEGLKFMVYLQKENIIDESGMPKERFSAEFPKEGPSILRIQQVVRGDSAAYFCASSLPGTGGAGNEQFFGPGTRLTVL.

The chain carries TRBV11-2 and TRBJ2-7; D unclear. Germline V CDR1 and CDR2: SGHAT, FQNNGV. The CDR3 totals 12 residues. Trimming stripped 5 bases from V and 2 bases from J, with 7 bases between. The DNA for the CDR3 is TGTGCCAGCAGCCCCCCGGCCTACGAGCAGTACTTC. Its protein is CASSPPAYEQYF.

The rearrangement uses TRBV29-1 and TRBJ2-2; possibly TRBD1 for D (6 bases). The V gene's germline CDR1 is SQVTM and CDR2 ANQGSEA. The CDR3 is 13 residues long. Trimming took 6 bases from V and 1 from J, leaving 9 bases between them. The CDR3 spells CSVAQGNTGELFF. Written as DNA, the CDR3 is TGCAGCGTCGCACAGGGGAACACCGGGGAGCTGTTTTTT.

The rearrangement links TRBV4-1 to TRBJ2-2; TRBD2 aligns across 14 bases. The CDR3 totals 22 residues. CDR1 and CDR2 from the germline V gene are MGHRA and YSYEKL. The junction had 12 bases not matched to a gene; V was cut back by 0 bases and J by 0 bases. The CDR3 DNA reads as TGCGCCAGCAGCCAAGACAGGGGGAAGGGACTAGCGGGAGTCCCGAACACCGGGGAGCTGTTTTTT. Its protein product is CASSQDRGKGLAGVPNTGELFF.

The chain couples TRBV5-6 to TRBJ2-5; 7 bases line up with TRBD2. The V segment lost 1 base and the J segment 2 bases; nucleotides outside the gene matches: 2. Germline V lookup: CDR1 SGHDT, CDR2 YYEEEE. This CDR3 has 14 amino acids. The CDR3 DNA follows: TGTGCCAGCAGCTTGTCCGGGGGGCAAGAGACCCAGTACTTC. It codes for CASSLSGGQETQYF.

CDR3 sequence (DNA): TGTGCCACCAGCTCGCGGCGGGAGGGAACCTACGAGCAGTACTTC. Translation gives CATSSRREGTYEQYF. This rearrangement joins TRBV15 to TRBJ2-7, with 9 bases matching TRBD2. The CDR3 loop spans 15 amino acids. Germline V gene sequence: CDR1 LNHNV, CDR2 YYDKDF (reference sequence). V was clipped by 5 bases and J by 2 bases; unmatched bases: 7.

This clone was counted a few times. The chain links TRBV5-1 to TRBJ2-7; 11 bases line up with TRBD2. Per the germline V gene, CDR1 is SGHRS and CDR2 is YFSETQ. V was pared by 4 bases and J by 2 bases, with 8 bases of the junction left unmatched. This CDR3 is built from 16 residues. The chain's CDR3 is CASSSGLAGQTYEQYF. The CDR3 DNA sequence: TGCGCCAGCAGCAGCGGACTAGCGGGTCAGACCTACGAGCAGTACTTC.

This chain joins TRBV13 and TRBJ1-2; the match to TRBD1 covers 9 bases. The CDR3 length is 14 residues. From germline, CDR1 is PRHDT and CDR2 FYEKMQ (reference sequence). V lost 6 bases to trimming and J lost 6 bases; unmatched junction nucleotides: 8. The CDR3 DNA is TGTGCCAGCAGTTCCGGACAGGGGATCGATGGCTACACCTTC. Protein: CASSSGQGIDGYTF.

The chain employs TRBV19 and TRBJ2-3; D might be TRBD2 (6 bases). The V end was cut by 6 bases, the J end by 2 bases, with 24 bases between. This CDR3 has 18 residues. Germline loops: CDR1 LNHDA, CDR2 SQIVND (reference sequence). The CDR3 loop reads CASRPRKRVTPNTDTQYF. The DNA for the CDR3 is TGTGCCAGTAGACCGAGAAAGCGGGTAACCCCCAACACAGATACGCAGTATTTT.

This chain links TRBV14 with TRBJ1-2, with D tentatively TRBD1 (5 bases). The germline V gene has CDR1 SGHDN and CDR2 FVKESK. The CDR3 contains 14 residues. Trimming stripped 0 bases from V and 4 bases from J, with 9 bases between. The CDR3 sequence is CASSQETESYGYTF. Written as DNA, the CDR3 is TGTGCCAGCAGCCAAGAGACAGAAAGCTATGGCTACACCTTC.

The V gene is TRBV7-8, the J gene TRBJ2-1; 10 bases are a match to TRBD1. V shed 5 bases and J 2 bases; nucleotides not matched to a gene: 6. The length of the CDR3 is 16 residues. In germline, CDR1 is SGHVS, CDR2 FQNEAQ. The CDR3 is CASSPRQGATYNEQFF. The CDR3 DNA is TGTGCCAGCAGCCCTCGACAGGGGGCAACCTACAATGAGCAGTTCTTC.

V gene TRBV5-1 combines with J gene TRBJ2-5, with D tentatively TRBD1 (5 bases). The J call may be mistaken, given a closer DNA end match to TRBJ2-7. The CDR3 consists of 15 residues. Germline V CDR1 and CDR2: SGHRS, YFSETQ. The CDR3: CASSLARQGPYEQYF. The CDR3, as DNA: TGCGCCAGCAGCTTGGCCCGCCAGGGCCCCTACGAGCAGTACTTC.

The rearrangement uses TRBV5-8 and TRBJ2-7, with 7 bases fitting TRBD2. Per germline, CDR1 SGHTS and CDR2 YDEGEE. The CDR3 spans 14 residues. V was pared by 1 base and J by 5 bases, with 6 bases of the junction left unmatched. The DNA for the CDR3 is TGTGCCAGCAGCTTGAGATCTCGGGGGGACGAGCAGTACTTC. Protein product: CASSLRSRGDEQYF.